Sequencing of this T cell receptor beta chain was carried out in a study of blood T cell repertoires in COVID-19. From germline, CDR1 is KGHSH and CDR2 LQKENI. This CDR3 spans 17 amino acids. V lost 4 bases and J lost 1; bases outside the gene matches: 8. In the study's own analysis: Reference gene primer amplification gave estimated nucleated cell counts. The data were produced by immunoSEQ multiplex PCR, yet TCRdb's version contains in-frame clones alone and is incomplete. Clonal size and the V and J genes are those of that table, whereas D and trimming came from the DNA. The sample records about 140,000 clones, roughly 84% being singletons.

This TCR came from a man between 60 and 75 years old with active or convalescent COVID-19. Input material: peripheral blood. J is TRBJ2-2 and V is TRBV18; 8 nucleotides match TRBD2. CDR3 residues: CASSRVAGKLNTGELFF. CDR3 bases: TGTGCCAGCTCACGGGTAGCGGGGAAGCTGAACACCGGGGAGCTGTTTTTT.